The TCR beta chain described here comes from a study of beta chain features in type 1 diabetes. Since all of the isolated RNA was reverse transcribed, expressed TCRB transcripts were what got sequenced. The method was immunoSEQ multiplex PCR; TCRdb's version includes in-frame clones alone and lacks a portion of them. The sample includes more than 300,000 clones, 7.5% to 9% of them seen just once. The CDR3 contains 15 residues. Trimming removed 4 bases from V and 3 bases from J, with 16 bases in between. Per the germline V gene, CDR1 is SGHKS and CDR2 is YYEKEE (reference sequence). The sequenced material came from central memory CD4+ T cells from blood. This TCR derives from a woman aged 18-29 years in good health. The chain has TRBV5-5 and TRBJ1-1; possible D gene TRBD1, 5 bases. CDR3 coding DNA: TGTGCCAGCAGCCGTACCTCTCGGGGGGACACTGAAGCTTTCTTT. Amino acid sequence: CASSRTSRGDTEAFF.